The T cell receptor (beta chain) described here comes from a study of identical twins. Trimming pared 7 bases from V and 3 bases from J, leaving 16 bases between. Germline assignment: CDR1 SGHRS and CDR2 YFSETQ. The CDR3 is 14 amino acids. TCRdb recomputed calls from the 5' RACE reads with MiXCR, one row per CDR3 protein. The sample comprises 450,000 or so distinct CDR3 sequences, 12% to 15% of which are singletons, and about 0.52% rests with the top ten. In every case, the donor was a healthy Caucasian. There are a few counts of this clonotype. Its antigen is currently unknown. Study results and caveats: Zero-insertion results could be subject to partial confounding by invariant MAIT and iNKT cells.

These same records also appear under a second study, on yellow fever vaccine responses in identical twins. Per that study: In identical twins, vaccine T cell responses appeared partly shared and partly individual.

Sample: CD4+ T cells sorted from blood. V and J are TRBV5-1 and TRBJ2-5; no clear D gene. The TCR was taken from a young woman in good health. In nucleotides, the CDR3 is TGCGCCAGCTCGAACGTCGCATCCGAAGAGACCCAGTACTTC. Translated: CASSNVASEETQYF.